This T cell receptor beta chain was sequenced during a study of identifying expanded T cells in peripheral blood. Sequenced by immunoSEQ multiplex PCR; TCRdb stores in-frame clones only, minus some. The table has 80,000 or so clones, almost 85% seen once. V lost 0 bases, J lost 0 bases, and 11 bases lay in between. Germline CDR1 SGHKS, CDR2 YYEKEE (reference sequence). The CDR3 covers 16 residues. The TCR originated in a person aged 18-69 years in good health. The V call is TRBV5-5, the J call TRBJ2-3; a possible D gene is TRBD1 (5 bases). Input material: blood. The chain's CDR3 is CASSLDVAGSTDTQYF. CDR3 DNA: TGTGCCAGCAGCTTGGATGTTGCAGGGAGCACAGATACGCAGTATTTT.